These 7 T cell receptor beta chains were all obtained from the same sample, sequenced in a study of cytomegalovirus exposure and HLA in healthy donors. Vbeta (60) and Jbeta (13) primers were used in the PCR. Only in-frame clones appear in the TCRdb table, and some are missing; sequencing was by immunoSEQ multiplex PCR. The sample lists more than 150,000 clones; more than 85% were seen once. Sample: PBMCs. These receptors were taken from a girl under three years old in good health and CMV-seronegative.

The gene calls are TRBV7-9 and TRBJ2-1; 7 nucleotides align to TRBD2. The germline gives CDR1 SEHNR, CDR2 FQNEAQ (reference sequence). CDR3 length: 14 amino acids. V was pared by 3 bases and J by 2 bases, with 1 base of the junction left unmatched. The CDR3 protein is CASSLGLPYNEQFF. The DNA for the CDR3 is TGTGCCAGCAGCTTGGGACTACCCTACAATGAGCAGTTCTTC.

The rearrangement joins TRBV7-9 to TRBJ2-3; no firm D call. Germline V lookup: CDR1 SEHNR, CDR2 FQNEAQ (reference sequence). The CDR3 runs to 14 residues. V was trimmed by 1 base and J by 4 bases, leaving 9 bases between them. The CDR3 DNA is TGTGCCAGCAGCTTAGATGGAGCAGCAGATACGCAGTATTTT. Its protein product is CASSLDGAADTQYF. Based on the CDR3 plus reference TRBV7-9 and TRBJ2-3, the full variable domain is DTGVSQNPRHKITKRGQNVTFRCDPISEHNRLYWYRQTLGQGPEFLTYFQNEAQLEKSRLLSDRFSAERPKGSFSTLEIQRTEQGDSAMYLCASSLDGAADTQYFGPGTRLTVL.

The CDR3 loop is CASSFSASSYEQYF. Written as DNA, the CDR3 is TGTGCCAGCAGCTTCTCTGCTAGCTCCTACGAGCAGTACTTC. This chain connects TRBV7-9 to TRBJ2-7, with unresolved D. CDR3 length: 14 amino acids. The V end was cut by 3 bases, the J end by 0 bases, with 9 bases between. Germline CDR1 reads SEHNR; CDR2 reads FQNEAQ (reference sequence).

This clone was seen only once. The chain carries TRBV11-2 and TRBJ2-3, with D tentatively TRBD2 (6 bases). Looked up from germline, CDR1 is SGHAT and CDR2 is FQNNGV. V shed 2 bases and J shed 4 bases, with 16 bases lying between them. The CDR3 contains 16 residues. CDR3 DNA sequence: TGTGCCAGCAGCTTAAGAGTCGCGGGGAGTCCAGATACGCAGTATTTT. This sequence encodes CASSLRVAGSPDTQYF.

The V gene is TRBV19, the J gene TRBJ2-1, with TRBD1 matching over 7 bases. J lost 9 bases, V lost 6 bases, and 5 bases had no gene match. The V gene's germline CDR1 is LNHDA and CDR2 SQIVND (reference sequence). This CDR3 comprises 12 residues. The CDR3 spells CASSDRVSEQFF. The DNA of the CDR3 is TGTGCCAGTAGCGACAGGGTTAGTGAGCAGTTCTTC. The full variable domain, rest sourced from reference TRBV19 and TRBJ2-1, is DGGITQSPKYLFRKEGQNVTLSCEQNLNHDAMYWYRQDPGQGLRLIYYSQIVNDFQKGDIAEGYSVSREKKESFPLTVTSAQKNPTAFYLCASSDRVSEQFFGPGTRLTVL.

The chain joins TRBV5-6 to TRBJ2-7; D may be TRBD1 (5 bases). Between the trimmed V and J ends, which lost 4 bases and 0 bases, there was a span of 20 bases. CDR1 SGHDT and CDR2 YYEEEE come from the germline V gene. The CDR3 loop spans 17 amino acids. The CDR3 DNA follows: TGTGCCAGCAGCAATTCAGTCCGTTGGGGCAGCTCCTACGAGCAGTACTTC. It yields the protein CASSNSVRWGSSYEQYF. The full variable domain, completed using reference TRBV5-6 and TRBJ2-7, is DAGVTQSPTHLIKTRGQQVTLRCSPKSGHDTVSWYQQALGQGPQFIFQYYEEEERQRGNFPDRFSGHQFPNYSSELNVNALLLGDSALYLCASSNSVRWGSSYEQYFGPGTRLTVT.

This clone was counted between two and nine times. This chain links TRBV4-1 with TRBJ2-3; TRBD2 matches at 11 bases. The J segment lost 4 bases and the V segment lost 4 bases, leaving 4 bases of the junction unmatched. CDR1 MGHRA and CDR2 YSYEKL come from the germline V gene. The CDR3 has 15 amino acids. The CDR3 DNA reads TGCGCCAGCAGCCCCCCGACTAGCGGGGCAGATACGCAGTATTTT. Protein product: CASSPPTSGADTQYF.